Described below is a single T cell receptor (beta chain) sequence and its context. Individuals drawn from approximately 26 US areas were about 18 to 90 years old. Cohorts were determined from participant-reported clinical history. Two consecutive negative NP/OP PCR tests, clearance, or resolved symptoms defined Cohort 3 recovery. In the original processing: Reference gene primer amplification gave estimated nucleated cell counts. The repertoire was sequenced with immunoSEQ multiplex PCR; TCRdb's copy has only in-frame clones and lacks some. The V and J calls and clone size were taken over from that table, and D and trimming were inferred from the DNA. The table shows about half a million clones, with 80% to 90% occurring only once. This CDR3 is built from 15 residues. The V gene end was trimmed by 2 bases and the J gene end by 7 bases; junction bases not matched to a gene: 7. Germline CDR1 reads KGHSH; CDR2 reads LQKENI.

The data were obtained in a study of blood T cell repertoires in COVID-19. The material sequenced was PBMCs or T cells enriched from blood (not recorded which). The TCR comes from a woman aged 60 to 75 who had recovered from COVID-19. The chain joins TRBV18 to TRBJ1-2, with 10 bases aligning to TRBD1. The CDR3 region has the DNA TGTGCCAGCTCACCAAATGGACAGGGGGATCTTGGCTACACCTTC. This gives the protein CASSPNGQGDLGYTF.